The 12 T cell receptor beta chains below were found in one sample sequenced in a study of PD-L1 blockade in urothelial cancer. Sequencing used immunoSEQ multiplex PCR; TCRdb keeps in-frame clones, though not all of them. Of approximately 39,000 clones listed, about 89% are singletons. Specimen: PBMCs, collected around atezolizumab (anti-PD-L1) treatment. Receptors originate from a man in his 60s with urothelial cancer.

This clone was seen a single time. The rearrangement joins TRBV14 to TRBJ2-5; no firm D call. This CDR3 is 13 amino acids long. V lost 2 bases to trimming and J lost 5 bases, with 9 bases between them. CDR1 is SGHDN and CDR2 is FVKESK in the germline V gene. CDR3 sequence (DNA): TGTGCCAGCAGCCAACAACAGTGGGAGACCCAGTACTTC. Amino acid sequence: CASSQQQWETQYF. The variable domain in full, completed from reference TRBV14 and TRBJ2-5, reads EAGVTQFPSHSVIEKGQTVTLRCDPISGHDNLYWYRRVMGKEIKFLLHFVKESKQDESGMPNNRFLAERTGGTYSTLKVQPAELEDSGVYFCASSQQQWETQYFGPGTRLLVL.

This clone was recorded once. The V gene is TRBV28, the J gene TRBJ1-2; TRBD1 aligns across 7 bases. The junction had 0 bases not matched to a gene; V was cut back by 2 bases and J by 0 bases. The V gene's germline CDR1 is MDHEN and CDR2 SYDVKM. CDR3 length: 14 residues. CDR3 residues: CASSLGTANYGYTF. DNA of the CDR3: TGTGCCAGCAGTTTAGGGACAGCTAACTATGGCTACACCTTC.

This chain joins TRBV5-1 and TRBJ1-2; TRBD1 aligns across 7 bases. CDR1 is SGHRS, CDR2 YFSETQ, per germline. This CDR3 comprises 15 residues. Trimming at V came to 4 bases and at J to 7 bases, leaving 13 bases not matched to a gene. The CDR3 region is CASSEPGQLLGGYTF. DNA of the CDR3: TGCGCCAGCAGCGAACCGGGACAGCTCTTAGGTGGCTACACCTTC.

The chain couples TRBV11-2 to TRBJ2-2; 8 bases map to TRBD1. The CDR3 spans 15 residues. With 5 bases clipped from V and 4 bases from J, the junction kept 6 bases outside the gene matches. Per germline, CDR1 SGHAT and CDR2 FQNNGV. This chain's CDR3 is CASSPRTGLTGELFF. CDR3 nucleotides: TGTGCCAGCAGCCCCCGGACAGGGCTCACCGGGGAGCTGTTTTTT.

The genes are TRBV4-3 and TRBJ2-7; possibly TRBD1 for D (6 bases). CDR1 is LGHNA, CDR2 YSLEER, per germline. The ends were cut back, 0 bases at V and 0 bases at J, with 9 bases in the middle. The CDR3 runs 15 residues. DNA for the CDR3: TGCGCCAGCAGCCAAGATAGGGACACCTCCTACGAGCAGTACTTC. This encodes CASSQDRDTSYEQYF.

This clone was detected only a few times. The gene calls are TRBV19 and TRBJ1-5, with 7 nucleotides matching TRBD1. V shed 0 bases, J shed 9 bases, and the junction held 11 bases outside the gene matches. The CDR3 has 16 residues. Germline CDR1 LNHDA, CDR2 SQIVND (reference sequence). CDR3 DNA sequence: TGTGCCAGTAGTATAGATCAAGGACAGGTCACATGGCCCCAGCATTTT. Protein sequence: CASSIDQGQVTWPQHF.

The chain joins TRBV5-5 to TRBJ2-7, with D tentatively TRBD2 (6 bases). The CDR3 is 15 amino acids. Deletions cut 0 bases from V and 0 bases from J, with 10 bases between. Per the germline V gene, CDR1 is SGHKS and CDR2 is YYEKEE (reference sequence). CDR3 sequence (DNA): TGTGCCAGCAGCTTGGCCCCGACTAGCTCCTACGAGCAGTACTTC. Amino acids: CASSLAPTSSYEQYF.

The rearrangement joins TRBV28 to TRBJ2-3; D is possibly TRBD1 (6 bases). The CDR3 is made up of 14 amino acids. Trimming pared 5 bases from V and 5 bases from J, leaving 14 bases between. Looked up from germline, CDR1 is MDHEN and CDR2 is SYDVKM. For the CDR3, the DNA is TGTGCCAGCAGTGCTGGGACAATTGGAGATACGCAGTATTTT. It specifies CASSAGTIGDTQYF.

The J gene is TRBJ2-3, the V gene TRBV7-2; 12 nucleotides match TRBD2. The germline V gene has CDR1 SGHTA and CDR2 FQGNSA. V dropped 3 bases and J dropped 4; count of bases not matched to a gene: 11. The CDR3 consists of 18 residues. This CDR3 is CASSLPLAGGRGSDTQYF. The CDR3 DNA reads as TGTGCCAGCAGCTTGCCGCTAGCGGGGGGGCGAGGATCAGATACGCAGTATTTT.

The chain has TRBV5-5 and TRBJ2-7; 8 bases align to TRBD1. J gave up 2 bases and V 4 bases, and 5 bases lay outside the gene matches. Germline assignment: CDR1 SGHKS and CDR2 YYEKEE (reference sequence). The CDR3 extends over 14 amino acids. The CDR3 here is CASSPGTGTYEQYF. The DNA for the CDR3 is TGTGCCAGCAGCCCCGGGACAGGTACCTACGAGCAGTACTTC.

This chain links TRBV27 with TRBJ2-7; D gene ambiguous. Trimming stripped 6 bases from V and 1 base from J, with 10 bases between. The CDR3 contains 13 residues. Germline lookup yields CDR1 MNHEY and CDR2 SMNVEV (reference sequence). CDR3 nucleotides: TGTGCCAGCAGACAAGTATTATCCTACGAGCAGTACTTC. The encoded protein is CASRQVLSYEQYF.

J is TRBJ2-2 and V is TRBV28; 13 nucleotides line up with TRBD2. The trim removed 5 bases at V and 6 bases at J, leaving 3 bases unmatched. Looked up from germline, CDR1 is MDHEN and CDR2 is SYDVKM. CDR3 length: 15 residues. The CDR3 coding sequence is TGTGCCAGCAGTACTAGCGGGAGGGGGCCCGGGGAGCTGTTTTTT. This encodes CASSTSGRGPGELFF.